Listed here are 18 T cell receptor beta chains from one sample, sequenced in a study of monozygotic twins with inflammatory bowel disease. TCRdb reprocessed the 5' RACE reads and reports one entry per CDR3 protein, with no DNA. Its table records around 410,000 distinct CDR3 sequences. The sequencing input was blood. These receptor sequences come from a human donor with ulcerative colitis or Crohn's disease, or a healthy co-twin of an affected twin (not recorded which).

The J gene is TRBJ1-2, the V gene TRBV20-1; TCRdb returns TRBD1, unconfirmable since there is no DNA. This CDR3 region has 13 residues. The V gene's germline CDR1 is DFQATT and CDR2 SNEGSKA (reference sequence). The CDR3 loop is CSASNTGFYGYTF.

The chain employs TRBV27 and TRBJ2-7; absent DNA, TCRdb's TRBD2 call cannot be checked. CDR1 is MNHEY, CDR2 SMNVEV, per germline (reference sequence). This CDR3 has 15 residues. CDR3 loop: CASSPESGRRYEQYF.

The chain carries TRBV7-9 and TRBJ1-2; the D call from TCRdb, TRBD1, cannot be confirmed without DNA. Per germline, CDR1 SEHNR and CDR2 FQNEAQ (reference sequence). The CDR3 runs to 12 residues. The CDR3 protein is CASSTDRDGYTF.

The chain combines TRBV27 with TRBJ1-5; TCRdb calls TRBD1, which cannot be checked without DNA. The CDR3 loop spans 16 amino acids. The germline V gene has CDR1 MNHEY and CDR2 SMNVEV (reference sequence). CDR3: CASSLRGQGGYQPQHF.

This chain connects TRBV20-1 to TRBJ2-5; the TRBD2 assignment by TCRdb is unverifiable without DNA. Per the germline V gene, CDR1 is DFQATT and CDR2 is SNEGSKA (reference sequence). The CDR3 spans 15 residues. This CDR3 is CSARDQSRGGETQYF.

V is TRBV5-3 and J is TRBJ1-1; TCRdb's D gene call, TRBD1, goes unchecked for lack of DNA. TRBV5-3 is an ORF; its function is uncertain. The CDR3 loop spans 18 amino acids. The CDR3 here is CATSGTGRGAMRSTEAFF.

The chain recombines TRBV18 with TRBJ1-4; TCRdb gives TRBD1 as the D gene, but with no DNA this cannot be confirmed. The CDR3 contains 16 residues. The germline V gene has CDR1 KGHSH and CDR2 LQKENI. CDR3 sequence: CASSPPIRGEGEKLFF.

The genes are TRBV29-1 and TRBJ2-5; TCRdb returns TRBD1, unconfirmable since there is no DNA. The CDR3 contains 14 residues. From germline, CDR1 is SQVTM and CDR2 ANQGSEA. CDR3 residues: CSVEDEDTQETQYF.

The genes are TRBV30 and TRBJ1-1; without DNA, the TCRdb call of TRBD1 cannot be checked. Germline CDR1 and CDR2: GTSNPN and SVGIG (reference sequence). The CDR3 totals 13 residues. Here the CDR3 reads CAWSNQGGTEAFF.

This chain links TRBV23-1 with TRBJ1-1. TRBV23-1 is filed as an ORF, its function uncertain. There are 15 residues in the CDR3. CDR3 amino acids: CASSQSRIRNTEAFF.

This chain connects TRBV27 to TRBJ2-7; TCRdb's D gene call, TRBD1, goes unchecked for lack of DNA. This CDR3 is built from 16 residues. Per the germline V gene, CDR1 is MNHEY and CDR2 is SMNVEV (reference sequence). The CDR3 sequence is CASSFLTGDSYYEQYF.

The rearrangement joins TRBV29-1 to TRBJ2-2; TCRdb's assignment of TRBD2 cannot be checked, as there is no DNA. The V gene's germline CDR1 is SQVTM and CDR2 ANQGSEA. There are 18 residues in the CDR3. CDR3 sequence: CSDEGLASAECDTGELFF.

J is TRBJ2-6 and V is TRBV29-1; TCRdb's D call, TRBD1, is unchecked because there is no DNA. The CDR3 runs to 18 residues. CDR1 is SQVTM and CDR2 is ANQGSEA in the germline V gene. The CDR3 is CSVTTRQGATSGANVLTF.

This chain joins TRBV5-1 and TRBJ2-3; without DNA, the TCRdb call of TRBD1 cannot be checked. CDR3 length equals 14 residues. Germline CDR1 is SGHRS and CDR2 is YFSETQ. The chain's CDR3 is CASSLGDQTDTQYF.

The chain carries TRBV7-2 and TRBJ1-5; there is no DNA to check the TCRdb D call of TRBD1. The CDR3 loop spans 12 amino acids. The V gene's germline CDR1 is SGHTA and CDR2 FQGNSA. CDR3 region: CASSLADRAPSF.

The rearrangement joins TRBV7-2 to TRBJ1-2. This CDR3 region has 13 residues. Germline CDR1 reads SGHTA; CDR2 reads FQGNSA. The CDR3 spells CASSQSAGYGYTF.

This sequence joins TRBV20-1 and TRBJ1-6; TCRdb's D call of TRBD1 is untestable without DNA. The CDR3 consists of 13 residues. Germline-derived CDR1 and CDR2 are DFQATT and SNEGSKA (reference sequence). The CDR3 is CSARDRGNSPLHF.

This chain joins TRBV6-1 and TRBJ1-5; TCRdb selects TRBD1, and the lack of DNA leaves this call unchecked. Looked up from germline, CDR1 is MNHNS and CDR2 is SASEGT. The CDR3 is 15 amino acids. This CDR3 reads CASSKTGGAGQPQHF.